The 14 T cell receptor beta chains below come from one sample, sequenced in a study of shared clonotypes between healthy human individuals. Positive CCR7 selection of CD45RO-negative cells yielded the naive CD8 cells, and terminally differentiated effector memory CD45RA+ cells were excluded. Sequencing was performed with immunoSEQ multiplex PCR; in TCRdb, only in-frame clones are kept and a portion is missing. The sample holds about 2.1 million clones; just over 90% are singletons and the top ten take roughly 1.7%. Sequences were obtained from naive CD8+ T cells from PBMCs. These receptors were obtained from a young man in good health. Some clones in this sample may be carry-over from other donors' samples.

The CDR3 region is CASSQTMTSGRTYEQYF. In nucleotides, the CDR3 is TGTGCCAGCAGCCAGACCATGACTAGCGGGAGGACCTACGAGCAGTACTTC. This rearrangement joins TRBV4-2 to TRBJ2-7; TRBD2 matches 13 bases. V shed 3 bases, J shed 2 bases, and the junction held 7 bases outside the gene matches. This CDR3 comprises 17 residues. Germline CDR1 and CDR2: LGHNA and YNFKEQ.

This clone was seen a single time. The rearrangement uses TRBV7-7 and TRBJ2-1; TRBD1 aligns across 11 bases. The junction had 5 bases not matched to a gene; V was cut back by 3 bases and J by 7 bases. This CDR3 contains 15 residues. In germline, CDR1 is SSHAT, CDR2 FNYEAQ (reference sequence). CDR3 coding DNA: TGTGCCAGCAGCTTCGGGACAGGGGGAGGGAATGAGCAGTTCTTC. It codes for CASSFGTGGGNEQFF.

The chain couples TRBV7-3 to TRBJ2-7; no firm D call. CDR1 SGHTA and CDR2 FQGTGA come from the germline V gene. Trimming shortened V by 0 bases and J by 2 bases, and 11 bases separated the two germline ends. The CDR3 is 15 amino acids. The CDR3: CASSLTRVPAYEQYF. DNA for the CDR3: TGTGCCAGCAGCTTAACTCGCGTTCCTGCCTACGAGCAGTACTTC.

This chain connects TRBV7-9 to TRBJ2-3; D is ambiguous. Trimming left V 1 base short and J 0 bases short, with 11 bases between. There are 16 residues in the CDR3. Germline V gene sequence: CDR1 SEHNR, CDR2 FQNEAQ (reference sequence). The CDR3 DNA follows: TGTGCCAGCAGCTTAGTAGTTGGGCCGAGCACAGATACGCAGTATTTT. Translation: CASSLVVGPSTDTQYF.

The V gene is TRBV29-1, the J gene TRBJ2-1; the match to TRBD2 covers 8 bases. Germline V CDR1 and CDR2: SQVTM, ANQGSEA. V trimming: 7 bases; J trimming: 2 bases; junction bases outside the gene matches: 4. The CDR3 spans 13 residues. The CDR3 here is CSGTGGTYNEQFF. For the CDR3, the DNA is TGCAGCGGAACGGGGGGGACCTACAATGAGCAGTTCTTC.

This clone was seen only once. This rearrangement joins TRBV7-9 to TRBJ2-7; perhaps TRBD2 as D (5 bases). This CDR3 comprises 12 residues. V was pared by 3 bases and J by 7 bases, with 10 bases between. In germline, CDR1 is SEHNR, CDR2 FQNEAQ (reference sequence). The CDR3 protein is CASSLSSGEQYF. In DNA form, the CDR3 reads TGTGCCAGCAGCTTGAGTTCGGGGGAGCAGTACTTC.

V is TRBV19 and J is TRBJ2-1; tentative D call: TRBD2 (6 bases). The CDR3 runs 17 residues. Germline values: CDR1 LNHDA, CDR2 SQIVND (reference sequence). V was pared by 1 base and J by 3 bases, with 16 bases between. CDR3 sequence reads: CASSIGNGGPFYNEQFF. As DNA, the CDR3 is TGTGCCAGTAGTATAGGTAACGGAGGGCCTTTCTACAATGAGCAGTTCTTC.

This rearrangement joins TRBV7-3 to TRBJ2-7; TRBD1 aligns across 8 bases. V shed 5 bases and J 2 bases; nucleotides not matched to a gene: 5. The CDR3 has 14 residues. Looked up from germline, CDR1 is SGHTA and CDR2 is FQGTGA. CDR3: CASSLGTGPYEQYF. The CDR3 nucleotides read TGTGCCAGCAGCCTGGGGACAGGCCCCTACGAGCAGTACTTC.

This chain links TRBV4-1 with TRBJ1-2, with D unclear. Looked up from germline, CDR1 is MGHRA and CDR2 is YSYEKL. This CDR3 is built from 15 residues. V was clipped by 3 bases and J by 7 bases, with 18 bases between them. The CDR3 DNA sequence: TGCGCCAGCAGCCAGATAACCCCAGGTATCGGTGGCTACACCTTC. As protein: CASSQITPGIGGYTF.

As regards this clone: Other DNA sequences in the same sample also yield this CDR3. The gene calls are TRBV28 and TRBJ2-1; D is ambiguous. The CDR3 sequence is 10 residues long. V was shortened by 8 bases and J by 5 bases, with 4 bases between the two germline ends. Germline V gene lookup returns CDR1 MDHEN and CDR2 SYDVKM. Written as DNA, the CDR3 is TGTGCCAGCTCGCACAATGAGCAGTTCTTC. This translates into CASSHNEQFF.

This chain links TRBV27 with TRBJ2-3; perhaps D is TRBD1 or TRBD2 (5 bases each). CDR1 and CDR2 from the germline V gene are MNHEY and SMNVEV (reference sequence). There are 12 residues in the CDR3. The V end was cut by 2 bases, the J end by 11 bases, with 11 bases between. The DNA for the CDR3 is TGTGCCAGCAGTTTAGGGGTTGGGGGGCAGTATTTT. This codes for CASSLGVGGQYF.

J is TRBJ2-7 and V is TRBV6-6; D gene uncertain. Trimming cost V 5 bases and J 4 bases, with 21 bases left between them. The CDR3 has 16 residues. The germline V gene encodes CDR1 MNHNY and CDR2 SVGAGI (reference sequence). The CDR3 region has the DNA TGTGCCAGCAGTCCCGTCCCGGCAGGAACCCTTTACGAGCAGTACTTC. This encodes CASSPVPAGTLYEQYF.

Comment on this clone: At the DNA level, this CDR3 is encoded by other sequences in the same sample as well. V gene TRBV27 combines with J gene TRBJ2-1; D remains unclear. In germline, CDR1 is MNHEY, CDR2 SMNVEV (reference sequence). This CDR3 has 11 amino acids. Deletions cut 5 bases from V and 2 bases from J, with 1 base between. This CDR3 reads CASSPYNEQFF. The CDR3 bases are TGTGCCAGCAGTCCCTACAATGAGCAGTTCTTC.

The rearrangement uses TRBV28 and TRBJ2-7, with D possibly being TRBD2 (5 bases). V lost 3 bases, J lost 0 bases, and 21 bases lay in between. Germline V gene lookup returns CDR1 MDHEN and CDR2 SYDVKM. This CDR3 spans 18 amino acids. CDR3 DNA sequence: TGTGCCAGCAGTTTCGCGCTCTCTCGACGGAGGAGCTCCTACGAGCAGTACTTC. This gives the protein CASSFALSRRRSSYEQYF.